This T cell receptor (beta chain) was sequenced in a study of cytomegalovirus exposure and HLA in healthy donors. Regarding this clone: Its antigen is as yet unknown.

This cohort consisted of healthy bone marrow donors. Donors counted as nominally healthy when sampled, yet unrecorded immune exposures were likely. Germline V lookup: CDR1 SNHLY, CDR2 FYNNEI. CDR3 size: 14 residues. With 1 base clipped from V and 4 bases from J, the junction kept 3 bases outside the gene matches. Amplification used 60 Vbeta primers and 13 Jbeta primers. Some clones are missing from TCRdb's copy, which holds only in-frame ones; the method was immunoSEQ multiplex PCR. Among fewer than 90,000 clones listed, over 60% were seen once. General study results and limits: The study listed 150 to 200 cytomegalovirus-associated TCR beta chains.

V usage is TRBV2 and J usage is TRBJ2-7; 8 bases are a match to TRBD1. The receptor's source is a man under 40 in good health and CMV-seronegative. The sequencing sample was made of PBMCs. The CDR3 DNA reads TGTGCCAGCAGTGAAGGGACAGGGAGGTACGAGCAGTACTTC. This gives the protein CASSEGTGRYEQYF. The entire variable domain, with the rest obtained from reference TRBV2 and TRBJ2-7, is as follows: EPEVTQTPSHQVTQMGQEVILRCVPISNHLYFYWYRQILGQKVEFLVSFYNNEISEKSEIFDDQFSVERPDGSNFTLKIRSTKLEDSAMYFCASSEGTGRYEQYFGPGTRLTVT.